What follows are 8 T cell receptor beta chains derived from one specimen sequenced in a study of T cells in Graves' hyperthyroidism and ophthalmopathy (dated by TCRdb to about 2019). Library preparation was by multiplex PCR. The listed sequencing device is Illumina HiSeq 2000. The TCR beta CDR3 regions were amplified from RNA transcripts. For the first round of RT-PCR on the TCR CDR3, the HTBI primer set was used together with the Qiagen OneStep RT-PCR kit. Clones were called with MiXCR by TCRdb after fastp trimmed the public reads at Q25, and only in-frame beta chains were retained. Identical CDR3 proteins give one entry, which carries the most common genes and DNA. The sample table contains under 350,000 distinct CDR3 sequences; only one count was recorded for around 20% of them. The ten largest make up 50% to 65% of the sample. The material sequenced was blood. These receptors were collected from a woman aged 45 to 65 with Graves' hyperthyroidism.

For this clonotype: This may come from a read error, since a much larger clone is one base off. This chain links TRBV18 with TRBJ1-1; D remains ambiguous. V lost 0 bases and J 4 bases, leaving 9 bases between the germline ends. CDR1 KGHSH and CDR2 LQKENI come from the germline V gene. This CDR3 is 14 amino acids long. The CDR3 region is CASSPPNLSTEAFF. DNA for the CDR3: TGTGCCAGCTCACCACCCAATTTGAGCACTGAAGCTTTCTTT.

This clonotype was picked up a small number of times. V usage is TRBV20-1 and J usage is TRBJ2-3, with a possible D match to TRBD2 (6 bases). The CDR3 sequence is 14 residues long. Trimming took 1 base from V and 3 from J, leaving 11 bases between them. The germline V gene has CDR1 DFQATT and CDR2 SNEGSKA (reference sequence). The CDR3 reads CSARVNSGTDTQYF. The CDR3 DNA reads TGCAGTGCTAGAGTTAACAGCGGGACAGATACGCAGTATTTT.

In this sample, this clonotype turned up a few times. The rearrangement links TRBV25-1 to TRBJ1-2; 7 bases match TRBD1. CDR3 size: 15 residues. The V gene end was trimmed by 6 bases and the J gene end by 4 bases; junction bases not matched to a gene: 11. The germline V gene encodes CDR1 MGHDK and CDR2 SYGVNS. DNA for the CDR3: TGTGCCAGCAGCCCTAGGTGGGGACAGCTCTATGGCTACACCTTC. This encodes CASSPRWGQLYGYTF.

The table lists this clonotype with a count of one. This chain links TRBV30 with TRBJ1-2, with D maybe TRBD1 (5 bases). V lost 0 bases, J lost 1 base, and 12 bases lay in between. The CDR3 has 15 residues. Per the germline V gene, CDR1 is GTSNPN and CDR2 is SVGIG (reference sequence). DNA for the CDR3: TGTGCCTGGAGTGTAGGGACCCACAATAACTATGGCTACACCTTC. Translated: CAWSVGTHNNYGYTF. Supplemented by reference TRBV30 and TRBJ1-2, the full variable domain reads SQTIHQWPATLVQPVGSPLSLECTVEGTSNPNLYWYRQAAGRGLQLLFYSVGIGQISSEVPQNLSASRPQDRQFILSSKKLLLSDSGFYLCAWSVGTHNNYGYTFGSGTRLTVV.

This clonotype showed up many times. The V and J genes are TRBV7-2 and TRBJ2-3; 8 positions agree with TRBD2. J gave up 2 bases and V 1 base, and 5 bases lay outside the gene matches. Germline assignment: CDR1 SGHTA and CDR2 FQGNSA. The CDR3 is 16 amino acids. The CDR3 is CASSLGAGGTTDTQYF. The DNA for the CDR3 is TGTGCCAGCAGCTTAGGGGCGGGGGGTACCACAGATACGCAGTATTTT.

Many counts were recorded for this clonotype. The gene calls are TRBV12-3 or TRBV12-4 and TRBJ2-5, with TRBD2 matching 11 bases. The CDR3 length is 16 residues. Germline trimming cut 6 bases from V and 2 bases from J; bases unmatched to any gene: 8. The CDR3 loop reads CASSPGLAGYQETQYF. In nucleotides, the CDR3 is TGTGCCAGCAGCCCTGGACTAGCGGGTTATCAAGAGACCCAGTACTTC.

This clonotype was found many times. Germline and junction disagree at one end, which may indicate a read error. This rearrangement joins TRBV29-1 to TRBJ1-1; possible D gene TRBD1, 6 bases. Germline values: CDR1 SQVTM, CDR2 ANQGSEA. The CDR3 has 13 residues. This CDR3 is CSFEGGPGSEAFF. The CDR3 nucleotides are TGCAGCTTTGAAGGGGGGCCAGGGTCTGAAGCTTTCTTT. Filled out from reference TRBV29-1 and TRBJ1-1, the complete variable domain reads SAVISQKPSRDICQRGTSLTIQCQVDSQVTMMFWYRQQPGQSLTLIATANQGSEATYESGFVIDKFPISRPNLTFSTLTVSNMSPEDSSIYLCSFEGGPGSEAFFGQGTRLTVV.

CDR3 bases: TGTGCCAGCAGTATCTCGGTGGGGGGGAACTATGGCTACACCTTC. It is translated as CASSISVGGNYGYTF. The chain joins TRBV12-3 or TRBV12-4 to TRBJ1-2; a possible D gene is TRBD1 (5 bases). The CDR3 covers 15 residues. V lost 5 bases and J lost 2, with 15 bases in between.